The 19 T cell receptor beta chains given below trace back to one sample, sequenced in a study of cytomegalovirus exposure and HLA in healthy donors. 13 Jbeta primers and 60 Vbeta primers were used for the PCR. Produced via immunoSEQ multiplex PCR; TCRdb's table is partial and in-frame only. Of approximately 84,000 clones listed, 65% to 75% were seen once; the top ten hold about 9%. Sequenced input: PBMCs. These receptors were taken from a man aged 35-49 years in good health and CMV-seropositive.

The V gene is TRBV6-5, the J gene TRBJ1-1; unclear D gene. Trimming pared 6 bases from V and 8 bases from J, leaving 10 bases between. Germline loops: CDR1 MNHEY, CDR2 SVGAGI. CDR3 length equals 11 residues. CDR3 loop: CASRLGGEAFF. CDR3 nucleotides: TGTGCCAGCAGGTTGGGAGGCGAAGCTTTCTTT.

V usage is TRBV11-2 and J usage is TRBJ2-4, with a tentative D call TRBD1 (6 bases). Germline loops: CDR1 SGHAT, CDR2 FQNNGV. V was trimmed by 1 base and J by 9 bases, leaving 22 bases between them. The CDR3 has 17 residues. The DNA for the CDR3 is TGTGCCAGCAGCTTAGCCTATACCAGGGCGATCAGGGGCATTCAGTACTTC. Its translation: CASSLAYTRAIRGIQYF. Supplemented by reference TRBV11-2 and TRBJ2-4, the full variable domain reads EAGVAQSPRYKIIEKRQSVAFWCNPISGHATLYWYQQILGQGPKLLIQFQNNGVVDDSQLPKDRFSAERLKGVDSTLKIQPAKLEDSAVYLCASSLAYTRAIRGIQYFGAGTRLSVL.

The CDR3 DNA sequence: TGTGCCAGCAGCTTGTCCAGCGGGAGGGCCAATGAGCAGTTCTTC. It translates to CASSLSSGRANEQFF. V is TRBV5-8 and J is TRBJ2-1; 10 bases map to TRBD2. The CDR3 runs to 15 residues. Germline lookup yields CDR1 SGHTS and CDR2 YDEGEE. The V and J ends lost 1 base and 6 bases, in that order; junction bases with no gene match: 4.

This clone occurred a few times. The DNA for the CDR3 is TGTGCCAGCAGTTACGGCGAGCTAGCGGGGGGCAGTGAGCAGTTCTTC. It codes for CASSYGELAGGSEQFF. The chain is built from TRBV6-5 and TRBJ2-1; 11 nucleotides line up with TRBD2. The V gene end was trimmed by 2 bases and the J gene end by 9 bases; junction bases not matched to a gene: 9. CDR3 length: 16 amino acids. The germline gives CDR1 MNHEY, CDR2 SVGAGI.

The chain joins TRBV10-3 to TRBJ2-7; 9 bases match TRBD1. CDR1 and CDR2 from the germline V gene are ENHRY and SYGVKD. This CDR3 region has 17 residues. V lost 0 bases and J lost 1; bases outside the gene matches: 7. The CDR3, as DNA: TGTGCCATCAGTGAGTCGACTCGTGGGACAGGGTCCTACGAGCAGTACTTC. This encodes CAISESTRGTGSYEQYF.

As for this clone: The junction differs from germline at one of its ends, possibly a read error. This chain uses TRBV2 with TRBJ2-1; 9 bases are a match to TRBD2. Germline CDR1 is SNHLY and CDR2 is FYNNEI. The CDR3 runs to 15 residues. The DNA of the CDR3 is TGTGCCAGCAGGGAAGCGGGAGGCCTCTACAATGAGCAGTTCTTC. Protein: CASREAGGLYNEQFF.

The V gene is TRBV7-9, the J gene TRBJ2-2; a weak D match, TRBD1 (5 bases). V lost 6 bases and J lost 0, with 11 bases in between. This CDR3 is 15 amino acids long. The germline V gene has CDR1 SEHNR and CDR2 FQNEAQ (reference sequence). The CDR3 protein is CASSSTQANTGELFF. CDR3 coding DNA: TGTGCCAGCAGTAGTACACAGGCGAACACCGGGGAGCTGTTTTTT.

This clone occurred a few times. The V and J genes are TRBV19 and TRBJ1-2, with D unresolved. V was clipped by 6 bases and J by 8 bases, with 19 bases between them. This CDR3 region has 14 residues. CDR1 LNHDA and CDR2 SQIVND come from the germline V gene (reference sequence). The CDR3 DNA reads TGTGCCAGTAGCCCCCGGATTCTCAGGAGGGGCTACACCTTC. It yields the protein CASSPRILRRGYTF. Using reference TRBV19 and TRBJ1-2 for the parts outside the CDR3, the full variable domain is DGGITQSPKYLFRKEGQNVTLSCEQNLNHDAMYWYRQDPGQGLRLIYYSQIVNDFQKGDIAEGYSVSREKKESFPLTVTSAQKNPTAFYLCASSPRILRRGYTFGSGTRLTVV.

This clone was counted a few times. The chain couples TRBV18 to TRBJ1-6, with TRBD1 matching over 9 bases. This CDR3 contains 14 residues. With V trimmed by 3 bases and J by 9 bases, 3 bases remained unmatched. CDR1 is KGHSH, CDR2 LQKENI, per germline. The CDR3: CASSPWDRVSPLHF. Here the CDR3 DNA reads TGTGCCAGCTCACCGTGGGACAGGGTTTCACCCCTCCACTTT.

This chain connects TRBV29-1 to TRBJ1-1; D remains ambiguous. CDR1 is SQVTM and CDR2 is ANQGSEA in the germline V gene. The V end lost 4 bases, the J end lost 1 base, and 16 bases lay between the germline ends. The CDR3 runs 15 residues. CDR3 nucleotides: TGCAGCGTTGTCGTGTCCGGGGTTGAGAACACTGAAGCTTTCTTT. Amino acids: CSVVVSGVENTEAFF.

This sequence joins TRBV5-1 and TRBJ2-7; D not resolved. The CDR3 covers 15 residues. Germline CDR1 is SGHRS and CDR2 is YFSETQ. V gave up 0 bases and J gave up 0 bases, with 10 bases separating them. The CDR3 spells CASSLAPQNSYEQYF. The CDR3 DNA follows: TGCGCCAGCAGCTTGGCCCCTCAGAACTCCTACGAGCAGTACTTC.

The chain employs TRBV18 and TRBJ2-7; D unclear. Trimming removed 4 bases from V and 1 base from J, with 14 bases in between. Germline V gene sequence: CDR1 KGHSH, CDR2 LQKENI. The CDR3 consists of 15 residues. The CDR3 bases are TGTGCCAGCTCACGAACCGTTCCAGGTTCCTACGAGCAGTACTTC. Encoded protein: CASSRTVPGSYEQYF.

The chain uses TRBV28 and TRBJ2-3, with D uncertain. Trimming cost V 2 bases and J 0 bases, with 6 bases left between them. In germline, CDR1 is MDHEN, CDR2 SYDVKM. The CDR3 contains 14 residues. The DNA for the CDR3 is TGTGCCAGCAGTTTACGGTCTAGCACAGATACGCAGTATTTT. It specifies CASSLRSSTDTQYF.

This clone was found once. The V and J genes are TRBV5-1 and TRBJ2-1; 14 nucleotides align to TRBD2. Trimming removed 3 bases from V and 7 bases from J; junction bases left unmatched: 9. CDR1 and CDR2 (germline): SGHRS, YFSETQ. The CDR3 is 17 residues long. The CDR3 sequence: CASSSPGLAGGRNEQFF. CDR3 sequence (DNA): TGCGCCAGCAGCTCACCAGGACTAGCGGGAGGAAGGAATGAGCAGTTCTTC.

The V and J genes are TRBV4-2 and TRBJ2-1, with 9 bases fitting TRBD2. Germline assignment: CDR1 LGHNA and CDR2 YNFKEQ. J gave up 12 bases and V 1 base, and 10 bases lay outside the gene matches. The CDR3 extends over 15 amino acids. CDR3 protein: CASSQVGAGGDGQFF. Here the CDR3 DNA reads TGTGCCAGCAGCCAAGTGGGTGCGGGAGGGGACGGGCAGTTCTTC.

J is TRBJ2-7 and V is TRBV15; maybe TRBD1 (7 bases). The V gene's germline CDR1 is LNHNV and CDR2 YYDKDF (reference sequence). Trimming removed 0 bases at V and 0 bases at J, with 18 bases between. The CDR3 sequence is 18 residues long. This CDR3 reads CATSRDLGGGQNSYEQYF. The CDR3 coding sequence is TGTGCCACCAGCAGAGATCTAGGAGGGGGACAGAACTCCTACGAGCAGTACTTC.

The V and J genes are TRBV21-1 and TRBJ2-6; the table names TRBD2, a call not compared with the DNA. TRBV21-1 is described as a pseudogene. This CDR3 is built from 20 residues. Written as DNA, the CDR3 is TGTGCCAGCAGCAAAGTTGGTCTGCGGGGAAGCCTTTCTGGGGCCAACGTCCTGACTTTC. This codes for CASSKVGLRGSLSGANVLTF.

The genes are TRBV2 and TRBJ1-4; 7 bases are a match to TRBD1. There are 13 residues in the CDR3. Germline loops: CDR1 SNHLY, CDR2 FYNNEI. V was pared by 7 bases and J by 7 bases, with 6 bases of the junction left unmatched. DNA of the CDR3: TGTGCCAGCACCGGACAGGCCAGTGAAAAACTGTTTTTT. Its protein product is CASTGQASEKLFF.

This rearrangement joins TRBV7-3 to TRBJ2-3, with TRBD2 matching 9 bases. The CDR3 extends over 14 amino acids. Trimming at V came to 6 bases and at J to 2 bases, leaving 3 bases not matched to a gene. Looked up from germline, CDR1 is SGHTA and CDR2 is FQGTGA. CDR3: CASSLAGATDTQYF. The CDR3 DNA sequence: TGTGCCAGCAGTTTAGCGGGGGCCACAGATACGCAGTATTTT.